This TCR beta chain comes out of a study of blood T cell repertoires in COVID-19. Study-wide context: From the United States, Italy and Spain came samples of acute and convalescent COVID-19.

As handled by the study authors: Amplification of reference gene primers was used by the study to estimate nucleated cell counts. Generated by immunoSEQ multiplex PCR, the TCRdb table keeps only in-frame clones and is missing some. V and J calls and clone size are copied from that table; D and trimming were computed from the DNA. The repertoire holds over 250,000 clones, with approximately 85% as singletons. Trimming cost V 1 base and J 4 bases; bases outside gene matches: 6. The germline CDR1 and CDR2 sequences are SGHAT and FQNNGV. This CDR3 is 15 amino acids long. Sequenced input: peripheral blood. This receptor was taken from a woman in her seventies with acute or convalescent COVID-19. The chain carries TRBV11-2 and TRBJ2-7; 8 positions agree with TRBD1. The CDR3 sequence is CASSLGRTGQYEQYF. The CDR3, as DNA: TGTGCCAGCAGCTTAGGACGGACAGGGCAATACGAGCAGTACTTC.